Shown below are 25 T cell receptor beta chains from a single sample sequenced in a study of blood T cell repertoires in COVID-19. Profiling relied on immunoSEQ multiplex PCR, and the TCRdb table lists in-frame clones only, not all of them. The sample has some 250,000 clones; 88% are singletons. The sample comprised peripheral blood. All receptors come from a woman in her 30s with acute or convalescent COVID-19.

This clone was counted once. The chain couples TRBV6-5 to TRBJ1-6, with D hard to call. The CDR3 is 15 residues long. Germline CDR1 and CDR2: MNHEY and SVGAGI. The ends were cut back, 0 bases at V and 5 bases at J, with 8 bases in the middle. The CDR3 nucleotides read TGTGCCAGCAGTTACTCGCGCGTGAATAATTCACCCCTCCACTTT. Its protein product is CASSYSRVNNSPLHF.

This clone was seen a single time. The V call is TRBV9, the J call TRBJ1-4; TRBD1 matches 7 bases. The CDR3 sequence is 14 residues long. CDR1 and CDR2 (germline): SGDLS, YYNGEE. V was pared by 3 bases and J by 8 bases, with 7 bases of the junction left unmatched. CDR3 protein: CASSARAGGEKLFF. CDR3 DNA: TGTGCCAGCAGCGCCCGGGCAGGGGGAGAAAAACTGTTTTTT. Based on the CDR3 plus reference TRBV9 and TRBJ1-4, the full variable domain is DSGVTQTPKHLITATGQRVTLRCSPRSGDLSVYWYQQSLDQGLQFLIQYYNGEERAKGNILERFSAQQFPDLHSELNLSSLELGDSALYFCASSARAGGEKLFFGSGTQLSVL.

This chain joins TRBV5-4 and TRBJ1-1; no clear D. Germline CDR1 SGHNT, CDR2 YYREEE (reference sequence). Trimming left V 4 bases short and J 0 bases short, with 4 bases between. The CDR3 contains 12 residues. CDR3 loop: CASSIMNTEAFF. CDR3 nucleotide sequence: TGTGCCAGCAGCATCATGAACACTGAAGCTTTCTTT.

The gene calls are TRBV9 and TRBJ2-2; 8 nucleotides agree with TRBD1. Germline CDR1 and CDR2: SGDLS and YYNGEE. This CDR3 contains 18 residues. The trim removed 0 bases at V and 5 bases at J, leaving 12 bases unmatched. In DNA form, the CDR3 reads TGTGCCAGCAGCGTAGCTCCCCGGCAGGGGGCTATGACCGGGGAGCTGTTTTTT. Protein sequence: CASSVAPRQGAMTGELFF.

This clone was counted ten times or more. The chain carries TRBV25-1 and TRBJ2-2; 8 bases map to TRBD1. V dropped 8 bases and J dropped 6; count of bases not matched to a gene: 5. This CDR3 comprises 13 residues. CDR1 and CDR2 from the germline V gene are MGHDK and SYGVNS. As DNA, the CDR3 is TGTGCCAGCGCTCCAGGGGGCTCCGGGGAGCTGTTTTTT. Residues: CASAPGGSGELFF.

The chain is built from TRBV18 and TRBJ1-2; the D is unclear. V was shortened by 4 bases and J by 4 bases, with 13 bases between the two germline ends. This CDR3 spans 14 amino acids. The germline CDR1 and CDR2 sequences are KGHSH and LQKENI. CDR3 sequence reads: CASSRLENSYGYTF. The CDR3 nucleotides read TGTGCCAGCTCACGGCTAGAAAACTCCTATGGCTACACCTTC. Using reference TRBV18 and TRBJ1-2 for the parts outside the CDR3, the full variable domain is NAGVMQNPRHLVRRRGQEARLRCSPMKGHSHVYWYRQLPEEGLKFMVYLQKENIIDESGMPKERFSAEFPKEGPSILRIQQVVRGDSAAYFCASSRLENSYGYTFGSGTRLTVV.

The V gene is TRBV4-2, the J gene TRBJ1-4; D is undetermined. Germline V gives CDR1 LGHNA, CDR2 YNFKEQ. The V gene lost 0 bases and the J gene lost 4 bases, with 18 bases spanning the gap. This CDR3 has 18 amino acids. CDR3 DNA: TGTGCCAGCAGCCAAGAGCCAACAGATCGGAATTTTAATGAAAAACTGTTTTTT. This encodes CASSQEPTDRNFNEKLFF.

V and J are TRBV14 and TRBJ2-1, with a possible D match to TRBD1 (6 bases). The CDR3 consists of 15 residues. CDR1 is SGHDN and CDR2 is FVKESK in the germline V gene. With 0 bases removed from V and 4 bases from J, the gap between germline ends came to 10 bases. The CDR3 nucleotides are TGTGCCAGCAGCCAAGACCTAGGGGGTTACAATGAGCAGTTCTTC. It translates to CASSQDLGGYNEQFF.

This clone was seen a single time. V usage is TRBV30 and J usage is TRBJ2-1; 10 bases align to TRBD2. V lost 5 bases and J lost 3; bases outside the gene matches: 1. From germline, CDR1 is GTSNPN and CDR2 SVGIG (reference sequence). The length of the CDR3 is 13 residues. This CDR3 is CAWEREGYNEQFF. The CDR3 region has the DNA TGTGCCTGGGAGCGGGAGGGCTACAATGAGCAGTTCTTC.

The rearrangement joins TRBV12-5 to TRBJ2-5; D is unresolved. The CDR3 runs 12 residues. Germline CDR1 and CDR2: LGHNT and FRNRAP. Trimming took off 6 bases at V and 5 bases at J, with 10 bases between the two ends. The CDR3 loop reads CASGSFGETQYF. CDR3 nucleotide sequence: TGTGCTAGTGGAAGTTTCGGGGAGACCCAGTACTTC.

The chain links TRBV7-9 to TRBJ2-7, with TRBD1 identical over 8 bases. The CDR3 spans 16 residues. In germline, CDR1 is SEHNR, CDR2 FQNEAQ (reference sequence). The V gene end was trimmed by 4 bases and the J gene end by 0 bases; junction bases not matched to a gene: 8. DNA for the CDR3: TGTGCCAGCAGCTCAGGGGGCAGCCGTTCCTCCTACGAGCAGTACTTC. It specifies CASSSGGSRSSYEQYF.

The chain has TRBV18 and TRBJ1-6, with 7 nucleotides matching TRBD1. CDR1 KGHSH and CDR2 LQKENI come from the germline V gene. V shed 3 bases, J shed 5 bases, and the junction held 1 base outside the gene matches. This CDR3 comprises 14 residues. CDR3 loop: CASSPGTDNSPLHF. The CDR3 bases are TGTGCCAGCTCACCCGGGACAGATAATTCACCCCTCCACTTT. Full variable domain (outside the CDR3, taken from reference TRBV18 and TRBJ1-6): NAGVMQNPRHLVRRRGQEARLRCSPMKGHSHVYWYRQLPEEGLKFMVYLQKENIIDESGMPKERFSAEFPKEGPSILRIQQVVRGDSAAYFCASSPGTDNSPLHFGNGTRLTVT.

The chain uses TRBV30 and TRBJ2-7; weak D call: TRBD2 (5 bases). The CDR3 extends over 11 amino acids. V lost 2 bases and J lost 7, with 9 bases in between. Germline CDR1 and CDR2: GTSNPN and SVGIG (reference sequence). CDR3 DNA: TGTGCCTGGAGTAGTGGGAGAGAGCAGTACTTC. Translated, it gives CAWSSGREQYF.

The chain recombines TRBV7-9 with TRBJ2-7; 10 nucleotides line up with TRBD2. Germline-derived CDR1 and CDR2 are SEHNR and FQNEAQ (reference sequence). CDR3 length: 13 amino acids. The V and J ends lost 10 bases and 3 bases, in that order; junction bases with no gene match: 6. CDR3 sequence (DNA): TGTGCCATCACGGGACTAGCGATCTACGAGCAGTACTTC. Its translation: CAITGLAIYEQYF.

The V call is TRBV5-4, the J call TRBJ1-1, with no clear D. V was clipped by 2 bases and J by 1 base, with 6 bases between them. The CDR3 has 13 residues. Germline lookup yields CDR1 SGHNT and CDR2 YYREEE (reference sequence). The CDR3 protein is CASSFSSNTEAFF. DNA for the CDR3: TGTGCCAGCAGCTTTTCTTCGAACACTGAAGCTTTCTTT. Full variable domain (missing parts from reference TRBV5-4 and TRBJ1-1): ETGVTQSPTHLIKTRGQQVTLRCSSQSGHNTVSWYQQALGQGPQFIFQYYREEENGRGNFPPRFSGLQFPNYSSELNVNALELDDSALYLCASSFSSNTEAFFGQGTRLTVV.

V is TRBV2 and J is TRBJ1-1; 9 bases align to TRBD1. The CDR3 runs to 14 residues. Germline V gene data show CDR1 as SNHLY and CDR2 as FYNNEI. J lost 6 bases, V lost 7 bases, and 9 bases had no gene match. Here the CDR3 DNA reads TGTGCCAGCACCGGGACAGGGATTATCGCTGAAGCTTTCTTT. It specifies CASTGTGIIAEAFF.

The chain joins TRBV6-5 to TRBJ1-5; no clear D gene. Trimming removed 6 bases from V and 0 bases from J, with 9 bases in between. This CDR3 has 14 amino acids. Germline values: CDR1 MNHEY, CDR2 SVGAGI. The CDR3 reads CASRNGGSNQPQHF. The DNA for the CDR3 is TGTGCCAGCAGGAACGGAGGTAGCAATCAGCCCCAGCATTTT.

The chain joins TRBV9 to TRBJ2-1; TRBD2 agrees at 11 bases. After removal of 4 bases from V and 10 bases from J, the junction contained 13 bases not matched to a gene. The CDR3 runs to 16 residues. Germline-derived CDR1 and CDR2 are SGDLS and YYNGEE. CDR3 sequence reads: CASSSTGTSGLREQFF. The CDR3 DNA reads TGTGCCAGCAGCTCTACCGGGACTAGCGGTCTAAGGGAGCAGTTCTTC.

The CDR3, as DNA: TGCGCCAGCAGCTTGGGGGGAAGTTGGGACAGGCTTCGCCACTCTGGAAACACCATATATTTT. Translated: CASSLGGSWDRLRHSGNTIYF. V and J are TRBV5-1 and TRBJ1-3; 8 bases line up with TRBD1. V gave up 0 bases and J gave up 0 bases; unmatched junction bases: 17. Germline CDR1 SGHRS, CDR2 YFSETQ. This CDR3 comprises 21 residues.

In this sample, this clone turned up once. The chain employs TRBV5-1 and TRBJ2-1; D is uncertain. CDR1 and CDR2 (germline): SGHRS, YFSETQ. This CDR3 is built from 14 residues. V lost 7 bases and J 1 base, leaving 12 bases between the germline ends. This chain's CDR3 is CASQQTLSYNEQFF. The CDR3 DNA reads TGCGCCAGCCAGCAGACACTTTCCTACAATGAGCAGTTCTTC.

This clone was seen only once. The CDR3 region is CASSLASEIYGYTF. The CDR3 nucleotides read TGCGCCAGCAGCTTGGCTTCAGAAATCTATGGCTACACCTTC. This chain links TRBV5-1 with TRBJ1-2, with D unclear. In germline, CDR1 is SGHRS, CDR2 YFSETQ. The V and J ends lost 0 bases and 4 bases respectively, with 10 bases between them. The CDR3 sequence is 14 residues long.

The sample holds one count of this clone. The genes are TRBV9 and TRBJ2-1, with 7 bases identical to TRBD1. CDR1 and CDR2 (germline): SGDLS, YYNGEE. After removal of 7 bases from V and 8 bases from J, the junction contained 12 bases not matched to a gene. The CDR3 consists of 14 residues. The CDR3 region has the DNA TGTGCCAGCGCTCCGAGACAGGGTTCTGATGAGCAGTTCTTC. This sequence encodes CASAPRQGSDEQFF.

The CDR3 sequence: CASIVGGISTEAFF. CDR3 in DNA: TGTGCCAGCATAGTGGGAGGGATTAGCACTGAAGCTTTCTTT. V gene TRBV13 combines with J gene TRBJ1-1; D remains unclear. Germline loops: CDR1 PRHDT, CDR2 FYEKMQ (reference sequence). This CDR3 has 14 residues. V lost 7 bases to trimming and J lost 4 bases, with 16 bases between them.

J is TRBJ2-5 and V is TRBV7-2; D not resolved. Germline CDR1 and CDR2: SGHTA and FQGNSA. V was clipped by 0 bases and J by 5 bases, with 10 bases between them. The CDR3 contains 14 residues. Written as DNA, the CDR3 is TGTGCCAGCAGCTTAGCGGTGGCCGGGGAGACCCAGTACTTC. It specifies CASSLAVAGETQYF.

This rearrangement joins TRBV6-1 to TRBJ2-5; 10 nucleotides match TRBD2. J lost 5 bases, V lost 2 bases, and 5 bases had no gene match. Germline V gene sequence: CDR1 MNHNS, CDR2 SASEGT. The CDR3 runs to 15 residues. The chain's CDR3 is CASSELAGVGETQYF. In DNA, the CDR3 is TGTGCCAGCAGTGAACTAGCGGGAGTGGGTGAGACCCAGTACTTC.